The rows below give T cell receptor beta chains drawn from one sample of a study of T cells after yellow fever vaccination. TCRdb used MiXCR to reprocess the 5' RACE reads, holding one entry per CDR3 protein. The sample has 340,000 or so distinct CDR3 sequences, under 15% seen once. This material consisted of CD4+ T cells sorted from PBMCs, taken 15 days after the yellow fever booster vaccination. Receptors were obtained from a man between 18 and 35 years old who received the YFV17D yellow fever vaccine. Each CDR3 is given with its conserved first and last residue. A D gene is named only where the DNA matches it firmly. Size values are once, few and many counts, or a class for expanded clones, and some rows have none.

D	J	size	V	CDR3	DNA
-	TRBJ1-2	-	TRBV4-2	CASSQGVEQAYGYTF	TGTGCCAGCAGCCAAGGAGTTGAACAGGCCTATGGCTACACCTTC
TRBD1	TRBJ1-2	few	TRBV5-1	CASSSQGQDYGYTF	TGCGCCAGCAGCTCACAGGGACAGGACTATGGCTACACCTTC
TRBD2	TRBJ2-5	many	TRBV5-1	CASSLTGGAGETQYF	TGTGCCAGCAGCTTAACCGGGGGGGCAGGAGAGACCCAGTACTTC
-	TRBJ2-1	many	TRBV12-3/TRBV12-4	CASSLAGVDNEQFF	TGTGCCAGCAGTTTGGCCGGGGTCGACAATGAGCAGTTCTTC
-	TRBJ2-1	few	TRBV7-8	CASSLRQELYNEQFF	TGTGCCAGCAGCCTCCGACAGGAACTATACAATGAGCAGTTCTTC
-	TRBJ1-6	-	TRBV2	CASIKDRDSPLHF	TGTGCCAGCATCAAGGACCGAGATTCACCCCTCCACTTT
-	TRBJ2-5	few	TRBV7-2	CASSLGATRETQYF	TGTGCCAGCAGCTTAGGCGCGACAAGGGAGACCCAGTACTTC
-	TRBJ2-1	-	TRBV5-1	CASSRLSGDNEQFF	TGCGCCAGCAGCCGCCTATCGGGAGACAATGAGCAGTTCTTC
TRBD1	TRBJ1-1	few	TRBV7-3	CASRGSGTGTPEAFF	TGTGCCAGCAGAGGCTCCGGGACAGGGACCCCTGAAGCTTTCTTT
-	TRBJ2-5	many	TRBV12-3/TRBV12-4	CASRTVGAFRTQYF	TGTGCCAGCAGAACGGTCGGCGCCTTCAGGACCCAGTACTTC
-	TRBJ2-1	many	TRBV3-1	CASSGSGEQFF	TGTGCCAGCTCGGGAAGCGGGGAGCAGTTCTTC
-	TRBJ2-1	few	TRBV6-1	CASSTTDRGSPVNEQFF	TGTGCCAGCAGTACTACTGACCGGGGGTCCCCCGTAAATGAGCAGTTCTTC
TRBD2	TRBJ2-3	-	TRBV18	CASSPRLAGNTDTQYF	TGTGCCAGCTCACCTAGACTAGCGGGGAACACAGATACGCAGTATTTT
-	TRBJ1-5	few	TRBV6-6	CASRGTNQPQHF	TGTGCCAGCCGGGGGACAAATCAGCCCCAGCATTTT
-	TRBJ2-6	few	TRBV7-2	CASSWDSPSGANVLTF	TGTGCCAGCAGCTGGGACTCTCCGTCTGGGGCCAACGTCCTGACTTTC
TRBD1	TRBJ2-1	few	TRBV6-2/TRBV6-3	CASSVRDRGLRNEQFF	TGTGCCAGCAGTGTACGGGACAGGGGGCTTCGGAATGAGCAGTTCTTC
TRBD1	TRBJ1-1	few	TRBV2	CASTQEGQGQTEAFF	TGTGCCAGCACCCAAGAGGGACAGGGGCAAACTGAAGCTTTCTTT
-	TRBJ2-5	few	TRBV29-1	CSVNRGYETQYF	TGCAGCGTCAATCGGGGTTATGAGACCCAGTACTTC
-	TRBJ2-3	-	TRBV9	CASSVATKDTQYF	TGTGCCAGCAGCGTAGCTACAAAGGATACGCAGTATTTT
TRBD1	TRBJ1-4	many	TRBV5-1	CASSPLTGIEEKLFF	TGCGCCAGCAGCCCGCTGACAGGGATTGAGGAAAAACTGTTTTTT
TRBD1	TRBJ1-5	many	TRBV10-3	CAISAGTEYRQPQHF	TGTGCCATCAGTGCCGGGACAGAATACAGGCAGCCCCAGCATTTT
TRBD1	TRBJ2-5	-	TRBV5-1	CASSIRVGQRETQYF	TGCGCCAGCAGTATTCGGGTGGGACAGCGGGAGACCCAGTACTTC
TRBD1	TRBJ2-3	-	TRBV7-3	CASSPSGQGSTDTQYF	TGTGCCAGCAGCCCTAGTGGACAGGGCAGCACAGATACGCAGTATTTT
TRBD1	TRBJ1-4	-	TRBV4-2	CASSQDDRGLFEKLFF	TGTGCCAGCAGCCAAGATGACAGGGGGCTCTTTGAAAAACTATTTTTT